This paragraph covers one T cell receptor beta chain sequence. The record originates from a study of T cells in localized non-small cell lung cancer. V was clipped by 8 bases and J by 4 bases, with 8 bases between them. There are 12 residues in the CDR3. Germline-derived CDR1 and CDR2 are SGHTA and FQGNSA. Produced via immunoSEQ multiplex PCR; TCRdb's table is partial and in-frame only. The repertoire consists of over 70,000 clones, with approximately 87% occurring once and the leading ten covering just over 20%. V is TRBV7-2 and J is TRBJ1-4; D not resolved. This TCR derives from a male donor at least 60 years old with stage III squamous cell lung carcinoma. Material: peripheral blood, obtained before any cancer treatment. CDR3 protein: CASRSGNEKLFF. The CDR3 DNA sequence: TGTGCCAGCCGATCCGGTAATGAAAAACTGTTTTTT. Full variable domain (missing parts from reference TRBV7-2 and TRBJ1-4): GAGVSQSPSNKVTEKGKDVELRCDPISGHTALYWYRQSLGQGLEFLIYFQGNSAPDKSGLPSDRFSAERTGGSVSTLTIQRTQQEDSAVYLCASRSGNEKLFFGSGTQLSVL.